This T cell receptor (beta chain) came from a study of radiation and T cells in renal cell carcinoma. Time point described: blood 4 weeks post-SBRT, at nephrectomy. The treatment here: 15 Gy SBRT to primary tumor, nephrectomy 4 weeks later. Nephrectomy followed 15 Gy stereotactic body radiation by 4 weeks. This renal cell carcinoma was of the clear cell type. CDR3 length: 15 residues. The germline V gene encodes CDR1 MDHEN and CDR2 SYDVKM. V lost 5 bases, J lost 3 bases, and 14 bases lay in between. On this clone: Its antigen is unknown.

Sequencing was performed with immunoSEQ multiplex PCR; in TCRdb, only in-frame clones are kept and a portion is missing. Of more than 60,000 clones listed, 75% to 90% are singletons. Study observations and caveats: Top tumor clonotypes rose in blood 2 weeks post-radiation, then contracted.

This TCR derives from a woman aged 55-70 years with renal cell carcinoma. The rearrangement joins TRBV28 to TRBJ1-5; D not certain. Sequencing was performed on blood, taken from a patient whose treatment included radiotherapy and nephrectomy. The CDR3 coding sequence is TGTGCCAGCAGTCCAAGCGCCTCCCTCAATCAGCCCCAGCATTTT. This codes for CASSPSASLNQPQHF.